These 19 T cell receptor beta chains were all obtained from the same sample, sequenced in a study of blood T cell repertoires in COVID-19. TCRdb keeps only in-frame clones here, not all; method: immunoSEQ multiplex PCR. Here the sample spans fewer than 300,000 clones, about 89% being singletons. The specimen sequenced was peripheral blood. These receptors were collected from a woman aged 40-49 years who had recovered from COVID-19.

The gene calls are TRBV7-9 and TRBJ2-3; TRBD1 aligns across 9 bases. The germline V gene encodes CDR1 SEHNR and CDR2 FQNEAQ (reference sequence). The CDR3 sequence is 16 residues long. Unmatched junction bases numbered 10, after V lost 5 bases and J lost 4 bases. CDR3: CASSQTGGARADTQYF. The CDR3 DNA is TGTGCCAGCAGCCAAACAGGGGGCGCCCGGGCAGATACGCAGTATTTT.

The rearrangement uses TRBV12-3 or TRBV12-4 and TRBJ1-2; 7 bases agree with TRBD1. The ends lost 3 bases at V and 7 bases at J; junction bases unmatched: 5. This CDR3 is built from 13 residues. The CDR3 loop is CASSFRDSGGYTF. CDR3 in DNA: TGTGCCAGCAGTTTCAGGGACAGCGGTGGCTACACCTTC.

On this clone itself: The junction does not match germline at one end; this may be a read error. The chain has TRBV7-8 and TRBJ2-5, with 9 bases matching TRBD2. The CDR3 spans 19 residues. Germline CDR1 SGHVS, CDR2 FQNEAQ. CDR3 coding DNA: TGTGCCGGCAGCCCCTTTAGGGTAGCGGGGGCCCTTCGGCGTGAGACCCAGTACTTC. This translates into CAGSPFRVAGALRRETQYF.

This chain joins TRBV5-1 and TRBJ2-5, with TRBD1 identical over 7 bases. CDR3 length equals 14 residues. Looked up from germline, CDR1 is SGHRS and CDR2 is YFSETQ. Trimming took 4 bases from V and 2 from J; bases not matched to a gene: 5. The DNA for the CDR3 is TGCGCCAGCAGCCCGAGGGACAGACAAGAGACCCAGTACTTC. This sequence encodes CASSPRDRQETQYF.

This chain connects TRBV13 to TRBJ2-7; 11 bases map to TRBD1. The CDR3 extends over 15 amino acids. The V segment lost 3 bases and the J segment 4 bases; nucleotides outside the gene matches: 5. In germline, CDR1 is PRHDT, CDR2 FYEKMQ (reference sequence). CDR3 in DNA: TGTGCCAGCAGCTTTCGGACAGGGGGCGGGTACGAGCAGTACTTC. Amino acids: CASSFRTGGGYEQYF.

This clone has a single count. This sequence joins TRBV5-3 and TRBJ1-3; D remains unclear. TRBV5-3 is an open reading frame whose function is uncertain. CDR3 length equals 16 residues. The germline V and J ends were trimmed by 5 bases and 3 bases, with 18 bases remaining between them. The CDR3 reads CARSRRHVSFGNTIYF. CDR3 in DNA: TGTGCCAGAAGTCGCCGACACGTTTCTTTTGGAAACACCATATATTTT.

This clone was seen once. This chain links TRBV15 with TRBJ1-4; TRBD1 matches at 9 bases. CDR3 length: 15 residues. J gave up 8 bases and V 4 bases, and 8 bases lay outside the gene matches. CDR1 is LNHNV, CDR2 YYDKDF, per germline (reference sequence). This CDR3 is CATSIPGTGPEKLFF. DNA of the CDR3: TGTGCCACCAGCATCCCCGGGACAGGGCCCGAAAAACTGTTTTTT. Based on the CDR3 plus reference TRBV15 and TRBJ1-4, the full variable domain is DAMVIQNPRYQVTQFGKPVTLSCSQTLNHNVMYWYQQKSSQAPKLLFHYYDKDFNNEADTPDNFQSRRPNTSFCFLDIRSPGLGDTAMYLCATSIPGTGPEKLFFGSGTQLSVL.

The chain links TRBV5-1 to TRBJ1-1, with TRBD1 identical over 8 bases. The germline V gene has CDR1 SGHRS and CDR2 YFSETQ. There are 14 residues in the CDR3. With 1 base clipped from V and 6 bases from J, the junction kept 5 bases outside the gene matches. The CDR3 sequence: CASSLFSGGPEAFF. The CDR3 DNA reads TGCGCCAGCAGCTTGTTTTCAGGGGGCCCTGAAGCTTTCTTT.

J is TRBJ2-3 and V is TRBV19; 9 nucleotides match TRBD1. The germline gives CDR1 LNHDA, CDR2 SQIVND (reference sequence). This CDR3 comprises 14 residues. The J segment lost 6 bases and the V segment lost 2 bases, leaving 3 bases of the junction unmatched. CDR3 in amino acids: CASSIQDRGDTQYF. CDR3 DNA sequence: TGTGCCAGTAGTATACAGGACAGGGGCGATACGCAGTATTTT.

V is TRBV6-5 and J is TRBJ2-7; 8 bases are shared with TRBD2. The CDR3 spans 16 residues. The junction had 10 bases not matched to a gene; V was cut back by 2 bases and J by 4 bases. The V gene's germline CDR1 is MNHEY and CDR2 SVGAGI. The CDR3 DNA reads TGTGCCAGCAGTTACCTGTTCGGGGGGGCTATTTACGAGCAGTACTTC. Its protein is CASSYLFGGAIYEQYF.

The rearrangement links TRBV2 to TRBJ1-4; 12 bases map to TRBD1. Germline CDR1 reads SNHLY; CDR2 reads FYNNEI. V gave up 6 bases and J gave up 7 bases; unmatched junction bases: 6. The CDR3 totals 15 residues. DNA of the CDR3: TGTGCCAGCAGAGGGACAGGGGGCCTGGGTGAAAAACTGTTTTTT. Translating it yields CASRGTGGLGEKLFF. Looking up the rest from reference TRBV2 and TRBJ1-4 gives the full variable domain: EPEVTQTPSHQVTQMGQEVILRCVPISNHLYFYWYRQILGQKVEFLVSFYNNEISEKSEIFDDQFSVERPDGSNFTLKIRSTKLEDSAMYFCASRGTGGLGEKLFFGSGTQLSVL.

J is TRBJ1-2 and V is TRBV13; D remains unclear. The germline V gene has CDR1 PRHDT and CDR2 FYEKMQ (reference sequence). The CDR3 extends over 14 amino acids. The V end lost 4 bases, the J end lost 0 bases, and 9 bases lay between the germline ends. The CDR3 DNA is TGTGCCAGCAGCTGGGCGCCGCCTAACTATGGCTACACCTTC. It yields the protein CASSWAPPNYGYTF.

The rearrangement links TRBV6-1 to TRBJ1-5; TRBD1 matches at 8 bases. V lost 3 bases and J lost 4; bases outside the gene matches: 8. This CDR3 is built from 16 residues. CDR1 and CDR2 from the germline V gene are MNHNS and SASEGT. The CDR3, as DNA: TGTGCCAGCAGTGACCGGGCCAGGGGGCGGAATCAGCCCCAGCATTTT. It is translated as CASSDRARGRNQPQHF.

The chain has TRBV20-1 and TRBJ1-1; D is perhaps TRBD1 (6 bases). CDR1 is DFQATT, CDR2 SNEGSKA, per germline (reference sequence). CDR3 length: 14 amino acids. The ends were cut back, 3 bases at V and 2 bases at J, with 13 bases in the middle. CDR3 sequence (DNA): TGCAGTGCTAGTAGGGCGGGGGGCAACACTGAAGCTTTCTTT. It is translated as CSASRAGGNTEAFF.

V usage is TRBV29-1 and J usage is TRBJ2-1; no clear D gene. This CDR3 contains 11 residues. Trimming left V 3 bases short and J 9 bases short, with 9 bases between. Germline lookup yields CDR1 SQVTM and CDR2 ANQGSEA. The CDR3 region is CSVEMSTEQFF. CDR3 nucleotide sequence: TGCAGCGTTGAGATGAGTACTGAGCAGTTCTTC.

The chain joins TRBV29-1 to TRBJ1-2; D may be TRBD1 (5 bases). Trimming shortened V by 2 bases and J by 4 bases, and 11 bases separated the two germline ends. This CDR3 has 13 residues. Germline assignment: CDR1 SQVTM and CDR2 ANQGSEA. The CDR3 loop reads CSVEITTGYGYTF. The CDR3 nucleotides read TGCAGCGTTGAAATAACAACAGGCTATGGCTACACCTTC.

This clone came up once. This chain joins TRBV7-8 and TRBJ2-5; 10 nucleotides match TRBD1. There are 14 residues in the CDR3. V was clipped by 4 bases and J by 5 bases; unmatched bases: 4. Germline values: CDR1 SGHVS, CDR2 FQNEAQ. CDR3 in DNA: TGTGCCAGCAGCTCACCGGGACAGGGGGAGACCCAGTACTTC. This translates into CASSSPGQGETQYF.

This sequence joins TRBV11-3 and TRBJ2-2, with D possibly being TRBD2 (6 bases). The CDR3 is 18 residues long. Germline CDR1 reads SGHNT; CDR2 reads YENEEA. V lost 4 bases to trimming and J lost 1 base, with 19 bases between them. The CDR3 DNA is TGTGCCAGCAGCTCACGGTGGGGCGGGGTGGTGAACACCGGGGAGCTGTTTTTT. Amino acid sequence: CASSSRWGGVVNTGELFF.

This chain uses TRBV9 with TRBJ2-2; no definite D call. The CDR3 spans 14 residues. Deletions cut 0 bases from V and 1 base from J, with 4 bases between. CDR1 SGDLS and CDR2 YYNGEE come from the germline V gene. CDR3 coding DNA: TGTGCCAGCAGCGTAGCCGGGAACACCGGGGAGCTGTTTTTT. Its protein is CASSVAGNTGELFF. Full variable domain (rest looked up from reference TRBV9 and TRBJ2-2): DSGVTQTPKHLITATGQRVTLRCSPRSGDLSVYWYQQSLDQGLQFLIQYYNGEERAKGNILERFSAQQFPDLHSELNLSSLELGDSALYFCASSVAGNTGELFFGEGSRLTVL.